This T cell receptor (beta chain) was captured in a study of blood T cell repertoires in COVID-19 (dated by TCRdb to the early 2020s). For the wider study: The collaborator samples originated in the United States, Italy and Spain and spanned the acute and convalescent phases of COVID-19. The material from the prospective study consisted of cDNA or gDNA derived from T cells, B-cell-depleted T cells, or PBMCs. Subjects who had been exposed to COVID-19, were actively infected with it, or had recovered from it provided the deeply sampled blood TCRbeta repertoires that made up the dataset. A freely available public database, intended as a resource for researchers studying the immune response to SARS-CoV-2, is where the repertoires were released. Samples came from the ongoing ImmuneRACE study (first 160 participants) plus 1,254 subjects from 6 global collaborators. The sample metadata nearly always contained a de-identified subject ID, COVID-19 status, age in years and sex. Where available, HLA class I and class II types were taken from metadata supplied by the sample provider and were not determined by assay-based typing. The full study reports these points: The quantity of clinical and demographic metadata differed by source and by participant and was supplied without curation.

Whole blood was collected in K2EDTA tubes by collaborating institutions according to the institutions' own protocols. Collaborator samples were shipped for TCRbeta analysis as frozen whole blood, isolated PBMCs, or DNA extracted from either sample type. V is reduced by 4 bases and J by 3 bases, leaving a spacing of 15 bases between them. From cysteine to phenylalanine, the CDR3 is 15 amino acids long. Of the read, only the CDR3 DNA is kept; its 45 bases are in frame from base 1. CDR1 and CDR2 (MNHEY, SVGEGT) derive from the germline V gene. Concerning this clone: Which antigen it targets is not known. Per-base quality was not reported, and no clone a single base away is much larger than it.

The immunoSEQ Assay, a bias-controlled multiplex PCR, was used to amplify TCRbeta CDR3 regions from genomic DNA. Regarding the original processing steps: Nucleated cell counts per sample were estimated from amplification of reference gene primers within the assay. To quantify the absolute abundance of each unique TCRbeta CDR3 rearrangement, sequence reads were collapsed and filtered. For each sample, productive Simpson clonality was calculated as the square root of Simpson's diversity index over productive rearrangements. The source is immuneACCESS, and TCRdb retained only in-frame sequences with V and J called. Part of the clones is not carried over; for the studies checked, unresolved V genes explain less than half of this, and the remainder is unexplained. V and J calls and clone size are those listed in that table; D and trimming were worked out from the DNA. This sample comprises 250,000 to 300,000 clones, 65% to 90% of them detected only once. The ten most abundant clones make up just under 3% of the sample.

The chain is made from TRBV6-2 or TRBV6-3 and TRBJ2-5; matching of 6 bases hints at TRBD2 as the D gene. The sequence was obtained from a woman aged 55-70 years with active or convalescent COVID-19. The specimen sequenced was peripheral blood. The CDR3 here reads CASSSRGREKETQYF. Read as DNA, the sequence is TGTGCCAGCAGTTCAAGGGGACGGGAGAAAGAGACCCAGTACTTC.